The 21 T cell receptor beta chains reported below all come from one sample, sequenced in a study of OX40 agonist ivuxolimab in advanced cancers. TCRdb keeps only in-frame clones here, not all; method: immunoSEQ multiplex PCR. The data show over 35,000 clones, 86% seen once. Material: CD4+ or CD8+ T cells sorted from blood, obtained in a trial of the OX40 agonist ivuxolimab. The receptors were sampled from an adult with an advanced solid tumor such as melanoma, head and neck, liver or kidney cancer.

The chain carries TRBV7-6 and TRBJ2-3; perhaps D is TRBD1 or TRBD2 (6 bases each). The V gene lost 1 base and the J gene lost 4 bases, with 9 bases spanning the gap. The CDR3 contains 14 residues. The germline gives CDR1 SGHVS, CDR2 FNYEAQ. The CDR3 bases are TGTGCCAGCAGCTTAGGAGGGGGGTCAGATACGCAGTATTTT. Residues: CASSLGGGSDTQYF.

The chain is built from TRBV28 and TRBJ1-5; a weak D match, TRBD1 (5 bases). V was clipped by 7 bases and J by 1 base, with 17 bases between them. CDR1 MDHEN and CDR2 SYDVKM come from the germline V gene. This CDR3 is 16 amino acids long. CDR3 DNA: TGTGCCAGCACCTACGGGTTATGGGGGAGCAATCAGCCCCAGCATTTT. Protein sequence: CASTYGLWGSNQPQHF. The full variable domain, its missing parts supplied by reference TRBV28 and TRBJ1-5, is DVKVTQSSRYLVKRTGEKVFLECVQDMDHENMFWYRQDPGLGLRLIYFSYDVKMKEKGDIPEGYSVSREKKERFSLILESASTNQTSMYLCASTYGLWGSNQPQHFGDGTRLSIL.

The gene calls are TRBV18 and TRBJ1-1, with D possibly being TRBD1 (5 bases). From germline, CDR1 is KGHSH and CDR2 LQKENI. The CDR3 has 15 residues. Between the trimmed V and J ends, which lost 0 bases and 4 bases, there was a span of 12 bases. CDR3 in amino acids: CASSPPGEARTEAFF. CDR3 bases: TGTGCCAGCTCACCACCAGGGGAGGCTCGCACTGAAGCTTTCTTT.

The gene calls are TRBV6-6 and TRBJ2-2; D call uncertain. The germline CDR1 and CDR2 sequences are MNHNY and SVGAGI (reference sequence). This CDR3 has 11 amino acids. V dropped 7 bases and J dropped 6 bases, with 6 bases sitting between them. The CDR3 DNA is TGTGCCAGCAAGGGTTCCGGGGAGCTGTTTTTT. Residues: CASKGSGELFF.

This chain uses TRBV5-1 with TRBJ2-1; the D gene is possibly TRBD1 (5 bases). CDR3 length equals 15 residues. V shed 4 bases and J shed 2 bases, with 13 bases lying between them. Germline V gene lookup returns CDR1 SGHRS and CDR2 YFSETQ. CDR3 nucleotide sequence: TGCGCCAGCAGCATGTCAGGGTTAACCTACAATGAGCAGTTCTTC. Its translation is CASSMSGLTYNEQFF.

The chain recombines TRBV18 with TRBJ1-1; D is unresolved. Germline values: CDR1 KGHSH, CDR2 LQKENI. V dropped 2 bases and J dropped 4 bases, with 11 bases sitting between them. CDR3 length: 14 residues. CDR3: CASSPGQIPTEAFF. CDR3 bases: TGTGCCAGCTCACCAGGGCAGATCCCCACTGAAGCTTTCTTT.

The rearrangement links TRBV7-2 to TRBJ2-1; 8 nucleotides align to TRBD1. This CDR3 contains 15 residues. Per the germline V gene, CDR1 is SGHTA and CDR2 is FQGNSA. J lost 9 bases, V lost 1 base, and 8 bases had no gene match. The DNA of the CDR3 is TGTGCCAGCAGCTTAGGACAGGGGAGGATTCTTGAGCAGTTCTTC. This sequence encodes CASSLGQGRILEQFF.

The gene calls are TRBV18 and TRBJ1-1, with TRBD1 as a possible D gene (6 bases). Trimming shortened V by 3 bases and J by 8 bases, and 16 bases separated the two germline ends. Per the germline V gene, CDR1 is KGHSH and CDR2 is LQKENI. The CDR3 is made up of 14 amino acids. CDR3 in amino acids: CASSPAARGDEAFF. CDR3 in DNA: TGTGCCAGCTCACCTGCGGCCAGGGGCGACGAAGCTTTCTTT.

The chain carries TRBV4-1 and TRBJ1-1; tentative D call: TRBD1 (5 bases). This CDR3 has 15 residues. The ends were cut back, 3 bases at V and 3 bases at J, with 14 bases in the middle. Germline CDR1 reads MGHRA; CDR2 reads YSYEKL. The CDR3 sequence is CASSHPPGGDTEAFF. In DNA, the CDR3 is TGCGCCAGCAGCCATCCCCCGGGGGGGGACACTGAAGCTTTCTTT.

The rearrangement joins TRBV4-3 to TRBJ2-7; D ambiguous. The CDR3 contains 13 residues. CDR1 and CDR2 (germline): LGHNA, YSLEER. V was trimmed by 4 bases and J by 5 bases, leaving 12 bases between them. The CDR3 here is CASSPPGGDEQYF. In DNA, the CDR3 is TGCGCCAGCAGCCCCCCCGGCGGTGACGAGCAGTACTTC.

V usage is TRBV30 and J usage is TRBJ2-2; no definite D call. This CDR3 region has 12 residues. The germline CDR1 and CDR2 sequences are GTSNPN and SVGIG (reference sequence). Trimming cost V 2 bases and J 5 bases, with 6 bases left between them. The CDR3 coding sequence is TGTGCCTGGAGTCGAGGAACCGGGGAGCTGTTTTTT. Amino acids: CAWSRGTGELFF.

The V gene is TRBV6-1, the J gene TRBJ2-7, with no clear D. CDR1 is MNHNS and CDR2 is SASEGT in the germline V gene. The CDR3 is made up of 11 amino acids. V was trimmed by 7 bases and J by 7 bases, leaving 11 bases between them. CDR3 DNA: TGTGCCAGCATTGACCTGGGGGAGCAGTACGTC. This encodes CASIDLGEQYV.

This clone was seen a single time. This sequence joins TRBV5-4 and TRBJ2-7; the match to TRBD1 covers 8 bases. The CDR3 consists of 15 residues. Germline trimming cut 7 bases from V and 2 bases from J; bases unmatched to any gene: 11. The germline V gene encodes CDR1 SGHNT and CDR2 YYREEE (reference sequence). CDR3 coding DNA: TGTGCCAGCCACTTCAGGACAGGGAGTCCCTACGAGCAGTACGTC. It encodes CASHFRTGSPYEQYV.

V gene TRBV7-9 combines with J gene TRBJ2-7; tentative D call: TRBD2 (5 bases). This CDR3 is 11 amino acids long. The germline V gene has CDR1 SEHNR and CDR2 FQNEAQ (reference sequence). Trimming stripped 5 bases from V and 7 bases from J, with 9 bases between. CDR3 in amino acids: CASSRDNEQYF. As DNA, the CDR3 is TGTGCCAGCAGCCGGGATAATGAGCAGTACTTC.

The count of this clone is one. CDR3 protein: CASFKGNGYTF. The CDR3 nucleotides read TGTGCCAGCTTCAAGGGGAATGGCTACACCTTC. The chain has TRBV6-6 and TRBJ1-2, with D maybe TRBD1 (5 bases). CDR3 size: 11 residues. Germline V gives CDR1 MNHNY, CDR2 SVGAGI (reference sequence). Trimming removed 8 bases from V and 6 bases from J, with 10 bases in between.

The chain couples TRBV19 to TRBJ2-2; D is possibly TRBD1 (5 bases). In germline, CDR1 is LNHDA, CDR2 SQIVND (reference sequence). V was pared by 7 bases and J by 1 base, with 10 bases between. The CDR3 has 14 residues. The CDR3: CASKNRLNTGELFF. CDR3 in DNA: TGTGCCAGTAAGAACAGGCTGAACACCGGGGAGCTGTTTTTT.

The chain combines TRBV4-3 with TRBJ2-1; D unresolved. The CDR3 is 15 amino acids. Deletions cut 4 bases from V and 3 bases from J, with 13 bases between. CDR1 and CDR2 (germline): LGHNA, YSLEER. CDR3 nucleotides: TGCGCCAGCAGCCTTTTCCGTTCGTACTACAATGAGCAGTTCTTC. Encoded protein: CASSLFRSYYNEQFF.

The chain links TRBV7-2 to TRBJ2-1; 9 nucleotides match TRBD1. Germline trimming cut 4 bases from V and 8 bases from J; bases unmatched to any gene: 9. The CDR3 has 15 amino acids. Germline V CDR1 and CDR2: SGHTA, FQGNSA. The CDR3 is CASSYTGGAYDEQFF. In DNA form, the CDR3 reads TGTGCCAGCAGCTATACAGGGGGCGCGTATGATGAGCAGTTCTTC.

Only one count was recorded for this clone. The V and J genes are TRBV5-5 and TRBJ1-1, with unresolved D. The V gene lost 1 base and the J gene lost 3 bases, with 4 bases spanning the gap. This CDR3 spans 12 amino acids. Germline assignment: CDR1 SGHKS and CDR2 YYEKEE (reference sequence). The CDR3 sequence: CASSLRDTEAFF. CDR3 bases: TGTGCCAGCAGCTTGAGAGACACTGAAGCTTTCTTT.

The sample holds one count of this clone. V gene TRBV18 combines with J gene TRBJ1-4; the match to TRBD1 covers 11 bases. Per the germline V gene, CDR1 is KGHSH and CDR2 is LQKENI. V lost 3 bases and J lost 5; bases outside the gene matches: 11. This CDR3 has 18 residues. This chain's CDR3 is CASSPRSLDRGQNEKLFF. CDR3 DNA: TGTGCCAGCTCACCGCGCTCCCTGGACAGGGGGCAGAATGAAAAACTGTTTTTT.

The V and J genes are TRBV4-3 and TRBJ1-2; TRBD1 matches at 10 bases. Germline V lookup: CDR1 LGHNA, CDR2 YSLEER. Germline trimming cut 0 bases from V and 1 base from J; bases unmatched to any gene: 5. The CDR3 contains 17 residues. As DNA, the CDR3 is TGCGCCAGCAGCCAAGATCCCGGGACAGGGGATAACTATGGCTACACCTTC. The encoded protein is CASSQDPGTGDNYGYTF.